This T cell receptor (beta chain) is from a study of cytomegalovirus exposure and HLA in healthy donors (dated by TCRdb to the late 2010s). About the full investigation: In an earlier analysis of some 610 of the donors, 276 Gb of sequence data and 120 million or so unique TCR beta sequences from about 179 million T cells were reported. An early release that covered fewer than 800 HLA-typed donors contained about 300 gigabases of sequencing data and around 80 million unique TCR sequences. Of the roughly 410 genotyped donors, 75% to 85% were placed in the genetic ancestry cluster associated with self-reported Caucasian donors. The aim of the study was to test whether cataloging public T cell receptors could identify signatures of past pathogen exposure. The study used immunosequencing to profile the T cell repertoires of some 600 subjects and linked those repertoires to cytomegalovirus serostatus. In addition to the first cohort of 650 to 800 subjects, a separate validation cohort of approximately 110 different subjects was used. To predict cytomegalovirus infection status, the study brought together high-throughput TCR immunosequencing, statistical association of individual TCRs with disease status, and machine learning. A later analysis re-analyzed previously published TCR beta repertoires from about 600 donors and added high-resolution HLA genotyping to study TCR occurrence patterns. In the later analysis, no new phenotypic data were used to find candidate immune exposures; instead, reliance was placed on TCR beta sequences and their occurrence across donors. To decide whether each TCR beta V gene segment behaved as functional or pseudogenic, an earlier analysis of several hundred of the donors relied on high-throughput TCR beta sequencing. Donor age, sex, ethnicity and CMV serostatus were compiled alongside the repertoire data. In a later genetic analysis, genome-wide SNP genotypes for about three fifths of the roughly 670 donors were used, and that subset was treated as a discovery cohort. Every discovery cohort repertoire had been produced on one sequencing platform. Class I and class II HLA loci were covered by the typing at four-digit resolution. Typing coverage differed by locus: A, B, C, DRB1 and DQB1 were typed in roughly 620-630 donors, DQA1 in 500 to 550, DPA1 in nearly 610, and DPB1 in around 490. Four to six DR-DQ haplotypes were handled as single units for association and clustering because linkage in the cohort was strong. Among a few hundred genotyped donors of the cohort, an average of around 240,000 unique TCR beta nucleotide sequences were sequenced per donor, roughly a sixth of them non-productive. Summary of the overall study and its limitations: The authors suggested that the approach could potentially be generalized to other disease states and immunological phenotypes. In this cohort, only TCR beta chains were sequenced, and detectable features were limited by the absence of alpha or paired-chain data. According to a later analysis, parvovirus B19, influenza, CMV and Epstein-Barr virus appeared linked to several top co-occurrence clusters. According to a later analysis, TCR association rates differed among HLA loci, with DRB1 alleles showing the most associated TCRs and HLA-C alleles showing the fewest. Cytomegalovirus status was reported to be diagnosed by the classifier with high specificity and sensitivity in both the original and validation cohorts. An earlier analysis of approximately 570 of the donors showed that most TCR beta V segments appeared in productive rearrangements either about 87% or about 30% of the time, which broadly matched IMGT annotations. Because the 87-base-pair reads could not distinguish some IMGT-functional V segments, including TRBV6-2 and TRBV6-3, those segments were excluded. Because HLA typing was missing for some donors at each locus, association tests included only the typed subset. A cluster of highly shared sequence variants was judged likely to be a technical artifact of the sequencing pipeline. A total of roughly 160 TCR beta chains were listed by the study as associated with cytomegalovirus. Across donors, most TCR sequences were observed very rarely, whereas some public TCRs were present in many individuals. In a later analysis, most CMV-associated TCR beta chains were found to appear HLA-restricted, with HLA associations seemingly driven largely by CMV exposure. A later analysis found that HLA-associated TCR beta chains were more clonally expanded and had lower generation probabilities than equally common non-associated chains. In vitro tests confirmed that three of the cytomegalovirus-associated TCR beta chains recognize cytomegalovirus antigens. A further reported finding was that TCR beta sequences accurately predicted the HLA-A and HLA-B alleles for most subjects in the first cohort. Over 15 rarely observed V segments, including chromosome 9 orphons, were excluded from the earlier analysis of several hundred of the donors because counts were too low. According to a later genetic analysis, donors in an Asian-associated ancestry cluster had fewer N-insertions in productive TCRs than the roughly 670-donor mean. Specific HLA alleles were associated with over 15,000 TCR beta sequences at a false discovery rate of 0.05 in a later analysis. V-gene and J-gene trimming of TCR beta chains was associated with a missense DCLRE1C variant in a later genetic analysis, and the association was replicated in an independent cohort. Roughly uniform sequencing depth across donors was assumed in presence/absence analyses, although this assumption may not hold. Immune exposure information for the cohort was limited to CMV serostatus. Linkage disequilibrium might explain the correlated functional status among segregating V segments, but an unknown experimental factor could not be ruled out. When HLA alleles, especially DR and DQ, strongly co-occurred, TCR associations were difficult to assign to individual alleles.

The library was obtained by the immunoSEQ multiplex PCR assay. For the multiplex PCR, a mixture combining 60 forward primers for TCR Vbeta segments and 13 reverse primers for TCR Jbeta segments was used. Amplification of the CDR3 region of rearranged TCR beta genes was performed with a multiplex PCR assay on genomic DNA. The Illumina HiSeq System was used to sequence the amplified TCR beta libraries as 87-base-pair reads. In the source study's methods: In a later analysis, tens of millions of unique TCR beta chains were counted across the approximately 640 repertoires, and roughly 11 million of these chains were shared by at least two donors. Raw reads were error-corrected and collapsed into unique sequences with a nearest-neighbor algorithm that merged closely related sequences to remove PCR and sequencing errors. To assign V, D and J gene segments, CDR3 sequences were aligned to IMGT reference sequences. For a sequence to be retained, at least a six-nucleotide match to both a V gene segment and a J gene segment was required. Rearrangements were classified as productive when the CDR3 lacked stop codons and remained in frame with V and J, and all other rearrangements were classified as non-productive. CDR3 was defined according to IMGT convention as the region running from the second conserved V-encoded cysteine to the conserved J-encoded phenylalanine. In an earlier analysis of approximately 500 of the donors, sequences lacking an unambiguous match to a single V gene segment were excluded. An earlier analysis of under 750 of the donors called V segments functional above 56.7% productive rearrangements and segregating when the between-donor standard deviation exceeded 5%. To diagnose cytomegalovirus status from the catalog of TCR beta chain sequences, a statistical classification framework was built. In a later analysis, TCR nucleotide sequences were compared against IMGT/GENE-DB human TR gene sequences so that V and J genes could be assigned. In a later analysis, CDR3 sequences and most-parsimonious VDJ recombination scenarios were assigned using the TCRdist pipeline. A later analysis defined each TCR beta chain by its CDR3 amino acid sequence plus V-gene family, and excluded reads lacking a unique V-gene family. As a way to deal with suspected cross-contamination and a sequencing artifact, a later analysis dropped hundreds of nucleotide sequences that were highly shared and had low generation probability. For each public chain, a later analysis derived a clonal expansion index from normalized ranks of inferred template counts within each repertoire. In a later analysis, generation probabilities were computed using a VDJ recombination model fitted to out-of-frame rearrangements, and the results were checked against IGoR. In a later analysis, hypergeometric tests were used to score TCR-TCR, TCR-HLA and TCR-CMV co-occurrence, with a repertoire-size bias correction applied to TCR pairs. A later analysis estimated false discovery rates by permuting HLA or CMV assignments 20 times. A later analysis grouped co-occurring TCRs with DBSCAN, adding TCRdist sequence similarity when clustering within HLA-allele-positive subsets. Repertoires with fewer than 30,000 or more than 120,000 public chains, plus five repertoires with anomalous nucleotide sharing, were excluded from co-occurrence clustering. What TCRdb holds here is the immuneACCESS table cut down to in-frame rearrangements. Part of the clones is not present; checked against another copy, under half of the missing clones reflect an unresolved V gene, and the others are unexplained. V and J calls and clone size are copied from that table; D and trimming were computed from the DNA. This sample lists more than 95,000 clones; approximately 75% were detected once. Together, the top ten hold under 5% of the sample.

The germline V gene provides CDR1 SNHLY and CDR2 FYNNEI. The trim is 7 bases for V and 1 base for J, with a gap of 10 bases between the germline ends. Counted from cysteine to phenylalanine, this CDR3 has 13 amino acids. The read is trimmed to its CDR3 DNA, 39 bases read in frame from base 1. The cohort was made up of 666 healthy bone marrow donors. At the time of sampling, every cohort member was nominally healthy, though immune exposures that went unrecorded were likely present. The donor tested CMV seronegative, placing the donor among the roughly 350 seronegative members of the cohort. Each donor provided a peripheral blood sample, and peripheral blood mononuclear cells were used for TCR beta sequencing. The Qiagen DNeasy Blood Extraction Kit was used to extract genomic DNA from the blood cell samples. About this clone itself: What this receptor recognizes is not known. No base quality information exists; no much larger clone differs at one position.

The sequencing sample was made of PBMCs. The chain is made from TRBV2 and TRBJ1-1, with TRBD1 tentatively as D gene (6 bases match). This clonotype was sampled from a man aged 25 to 40 in good health and CMV-seronegative. The bases are TGTGCCAGCACACAGGGAACGAACACTGAAGCTTTCTTT. Its translation reads: CASTQGTNTEAFF.